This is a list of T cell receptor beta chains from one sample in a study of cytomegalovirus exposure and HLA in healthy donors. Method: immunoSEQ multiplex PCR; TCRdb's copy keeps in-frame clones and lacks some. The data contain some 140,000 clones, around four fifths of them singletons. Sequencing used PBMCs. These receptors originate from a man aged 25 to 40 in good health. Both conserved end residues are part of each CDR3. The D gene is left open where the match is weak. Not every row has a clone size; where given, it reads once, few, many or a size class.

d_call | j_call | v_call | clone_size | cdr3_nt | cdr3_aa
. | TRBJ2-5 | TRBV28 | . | TGTGCCAGCAGGAAAACAGGGATCTGGGTGCTGTACTTC | CASRKTGIWVLYF
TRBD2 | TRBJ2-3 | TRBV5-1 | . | TGCGCCAGCAGCTTGCTCGGTCCGGGAGGGCCTAGTACAGATACGCAGTATTTT | CASSLLGPGGPSTDTQYF
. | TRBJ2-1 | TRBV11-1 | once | TGTGCCAGCAGTTTACAGGGCTACAATGAGCAGTTCTTC | CASSLQGYNEQFF
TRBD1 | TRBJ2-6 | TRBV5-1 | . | TGCGCCAGCAGCTTCCCCCGGGACAGGGTCGCCTCTGGGGCCAACGTCCTGACTTTC | CASSFPRDRVASGANVLTF
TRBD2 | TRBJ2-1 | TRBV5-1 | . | TGCGCCAGCAGCTTGGTAGCGGGAGTCCACAATGAGCAGTTCTTC | CASSLVAGVHNEQFF
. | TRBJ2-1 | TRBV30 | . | TGTGCCTGGAGTTACAGGTCCTTAGGGCTGTACAATGAGCAGTTCTTC | CAWSYRSLGLYNEQFF
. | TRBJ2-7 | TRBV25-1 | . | TGTGCCAGCAGGCGAAACTACGAGCAGTACTTC | CASRRNYEQYF
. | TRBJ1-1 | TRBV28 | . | TGTGCCAGCAGTTTCTCGACAAGGAACACTGAAGCTTTCTTT | CASSFSTRNTEAFF
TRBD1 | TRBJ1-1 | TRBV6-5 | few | TGTGCCAGCAGAAACAGGGGGCGGATGAACACTGAAGCTTTCTTT | CASRNRGRMNTEAFF
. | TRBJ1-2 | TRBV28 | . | TGTGCCAGCAGTTCGAACCAGAACTATGGCTACACCTTC | CASSSNQNYGYTF
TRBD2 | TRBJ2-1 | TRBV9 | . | TGTGCCAGCAGCGTACGCGGGGGGACCTACAATGAGCAGTTCTTC | CASSVRGGTYNEQFF
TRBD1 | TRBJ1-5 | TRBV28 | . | TGTGCCAGCAGAACCGGGACAGGCAATCAGCCCCAGCATTTT | CASRTGTGNQPQHF
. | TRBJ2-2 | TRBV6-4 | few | TGTGCCAGCAGTGATGGGACTAACACCGGGGAGCTGTTTTTT | CASSDGTNTGELFF
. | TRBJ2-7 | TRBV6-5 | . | TGTGCCAGCAGTTACCGGGGCTACGAGCAGTACTTC | CASSYRGYEQYF
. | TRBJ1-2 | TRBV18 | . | TGTGCCAGCTCACCGTACACACGCGGGGTCAATGGCTACACCTTC | CASSPYTRGVNGYTF
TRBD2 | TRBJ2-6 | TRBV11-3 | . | TGTGCCAGCAGTAACAAAGTTGGGACTAGCGGGAGACATGGGGCCAACGTCCTGACTTTC | CASSNKVGTSGRHGANVLTF
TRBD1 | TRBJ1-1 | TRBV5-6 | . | TGTGCCAGCAGCTTGGCCGGACAGGCAGAAGCTTTCTTT | CASSLAGQAEAFF
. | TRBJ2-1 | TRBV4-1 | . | TGCGCCAGCAGCCAATTTGACTTAGCAACCTACAATGAGCAGTTCTTC | CASSQFDLATYNEQFF
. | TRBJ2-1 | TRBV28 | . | TGTGCCAGCAGTTTTTGGCTTATGGGGAGCCGTAACAATGAGCAGTTCTTC | CASSFWLMGSRNNEQFF
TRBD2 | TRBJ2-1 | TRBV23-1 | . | TGCGCCAGCAGCCCCAAAGACAGGGACTCTCCGGGACTAGCGGGAGGGGGCTACAATGAGCAGTTCTTC | CASSPKDRDSPGLAGGGYNEQFF
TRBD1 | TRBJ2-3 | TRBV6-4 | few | TGTGCCAGCAGTGATGGACAGGGGGCCACAGATACGCAGTATTTT | CASSDGQGATDTQYF
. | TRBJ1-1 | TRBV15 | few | TGTGCCACCAGCAGAGATGCCAGGGGTGAAGCTTTCTTT | CATSRDARGEAFF
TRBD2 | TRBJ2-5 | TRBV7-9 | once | TGTTCCAGCAGGGAGAGAGCGGGGGGGGAGACCCAGTACTTC | CSSRERAGGETQYF
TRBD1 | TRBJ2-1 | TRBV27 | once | TGTGCCAGCAGTTTAAGACACCGGGACAGATTCTACAATGAGCAGTTCTTC | CASSLRHRDRFYNEQFF
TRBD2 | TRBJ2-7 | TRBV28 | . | TGTGCCAGCAGTTTAGGGTGGGCTAGCGGGATGAGCTCCTACGAGCAGTACTTC | CASSLGWASGMSSYEQYF
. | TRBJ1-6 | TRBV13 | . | TGTGCCAGCAGCTTCGGGAGCTCCTATAATTCACCCCTCCACTTT | CASSFGSSYNSPLHF
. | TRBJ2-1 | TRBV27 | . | TGTGCCAGCAGTCCACTCGGACTGAGCTCCTACAATGAGCAGTTCTTC | CASSPLGLSSYNEQFF
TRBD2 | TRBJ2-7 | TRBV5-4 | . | TGTGCCAGCAGCAAGGCCGGGACTAGCGGGAAGTACGAGCAGTACTTC | CASSKAGTSGKYEQYF
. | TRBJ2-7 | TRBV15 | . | TGTGCCACCAGCACCCGAGTTAGGGGGATATACTACGAGCAGTACTTC | CATSTRVRGIYYEQYF